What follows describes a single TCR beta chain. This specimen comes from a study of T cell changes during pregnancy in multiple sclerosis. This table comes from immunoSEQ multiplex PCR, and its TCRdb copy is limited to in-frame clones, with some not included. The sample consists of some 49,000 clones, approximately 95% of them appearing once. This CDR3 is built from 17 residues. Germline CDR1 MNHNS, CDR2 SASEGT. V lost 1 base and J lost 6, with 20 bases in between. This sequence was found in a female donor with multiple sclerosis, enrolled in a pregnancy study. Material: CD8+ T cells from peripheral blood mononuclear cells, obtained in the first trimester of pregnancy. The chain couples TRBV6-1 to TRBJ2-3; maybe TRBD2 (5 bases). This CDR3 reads CASSEESFPTSSDTQYF. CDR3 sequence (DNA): TGTGCCAGCAGTGAAGAAAGCTTTCCCACTAGTTCTGATACGCAGTATTTT.